These T cell receptor beta chains were read from a single sample in a study of blood T cell repertoires in COVID-19. The protocol was immunoSEQ multiplex PCR, while the TCRdb copy is restricted to in-frame clones and leaves out a portion. The profile shows around 400,000 clones, over 75% of them singletons. Source material: peripheral blood. All receptors come from a woman aged 60 to 75 with COVID-19, enrolled during active disease. CDR3s include the opening cysteine and the closing phenylalanine or tryptophan. Fields, in order: V gene, clone size, D gene, J gene, CDR3 protein, CDR3 DNA. The D gene is left open where the match is weak. Rows give clone size only sometimes, using once, few, many, or a class for an expanded clone.

V: TRBV5-4; size: NA; D: TRBD1; J: TRBJ2-2; CDR3: CASSGLGQGATGELFF; DNA: TGTGCCAGCAGCGGACTCGGACAGGGGGCGACCGGGGAGCTGTTTTTT
V: TRBV7-9; size: NA; D: TRBD1; J: TRBJ2-5; CDR3: CASSRGQGDQETQYF; DNA: TGTGCCAGCAGCCGGGGACAGGGGGACCAAGAGACCCAGTACTTC
V: TRBV5-1; size: NA; D: NA; J: TRBJ1-2; CDR3: CASSFGGQGYTF; DNA: TGCGCCAGCAGCTTCGGGGGGCAGGGCTACACCTTC
V: TRBV10-3; size: few; D: TRBD1; J: TRBJ2-7; CDR3: CAIRRTGEYEQYF; DNA: TGTGCCATCAGGCGGACAGGAGAGTACGAGCAGTACTTC
V: TRBV11-2; size: NA; D: TRBD1; J: TRBJ1-3; CDR3: CASSRTGAGGIDTIYF; DNA: TGTGCCAGCAGCCGGACGGGCGCAGGGGGGATTGACACCATATATTTT
V: TRBV18; size: once; D: NA; J: TRBJ2-7; CDR3: CASSQAGPVYEQYF; DNA: TGTGCCAGCTCACAGGCGGGACCGGTCTACGAGCAGTACTTC
V: TRBV18; size: NA; D: NA; J: TRBJ1-1; CDR3: CATKGSGGTEAFF; DNA: TGTGCCACAAAAGGCTCGGGGGGCACTGAAGCTTTCTTT
V: TRBV4-1; size: NA; D: NA; J: TRBJ1-1; CDR3: CASSPFGSGNEHTEAFF; DNA: TGCGCCAGCAGCCCATTTGGTTCAGGGAATGAACACACTGAAGCTTTCTTT
V: TRBV19; size: NA; D: TRBD1; J: TRBJ1-2; CDR3: CASSTTGVYGYTF; DNA: TGTGCCAGTAGTACGACAGGGGTCTATGGCTACACCTTC
V: TRBV3-1/TRBV3-2; size: many; D: NA; J: TRBJ1-4; CDR3: CASSGDSSSNEKLFF; DNA: TGTGCCAGCAGCGGAGACAGCTCTTCTAATGAAAAACTGTTTTTT
V: TRBV7-6; size: few; D: NA; J: TRBJ2-2; CDR3: CASSLGQGATGELFF; DNA: TGTGCCAGCAGTTTAGGCCAGGGCGCCACCGGGGAGCTGTTTTTT
V: TRBV7-6; size: NA; D: TRBD2; J: TRBJ2-7; CDR3: CASSRTSGGPSSYEQYF; DNA: TGTGCCAGCAGCCGGACTAGCGGGGGGCCGAGCTCCTACGAGCAGTACTTC
V: TRBV5-8; size: NA; D: TRBD1; J: TRBJ2-4; CDR3: CASSLQIRGQDLF; DNA: TGTGCCAGCAGCTTGCAGATCCGGGGACAGGACCTCTTC